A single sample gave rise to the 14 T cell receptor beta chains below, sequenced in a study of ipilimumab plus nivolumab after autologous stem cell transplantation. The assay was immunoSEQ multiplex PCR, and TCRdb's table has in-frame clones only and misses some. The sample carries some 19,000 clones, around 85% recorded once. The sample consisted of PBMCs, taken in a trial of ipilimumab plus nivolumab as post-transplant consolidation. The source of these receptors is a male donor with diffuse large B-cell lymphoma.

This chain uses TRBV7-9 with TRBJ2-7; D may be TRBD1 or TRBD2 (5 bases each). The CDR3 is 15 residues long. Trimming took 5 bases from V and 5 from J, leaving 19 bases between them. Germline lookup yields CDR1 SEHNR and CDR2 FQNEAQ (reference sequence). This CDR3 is CASSADPGTRDEQYF. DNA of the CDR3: TGTGCCAGCAGCGCGGACCCCGGGACGAGGGACGAGCAGTACTTC.

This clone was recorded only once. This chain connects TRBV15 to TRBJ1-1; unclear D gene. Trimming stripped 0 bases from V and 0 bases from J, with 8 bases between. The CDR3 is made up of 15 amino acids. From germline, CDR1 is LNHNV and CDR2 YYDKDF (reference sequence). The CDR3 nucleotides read TGTGCCACCAGCAGAGATTCTCAGGTGAACACTGAAGCTTTCTTT. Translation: CATSRDSQVNTEAFF. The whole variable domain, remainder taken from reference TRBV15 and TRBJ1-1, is DAMVIQNPRYQVTQFGKPVTLSCSQTLNHNVMYWYQQKSSQAPKLLFHYYDKDFNNEADTPDNFQSRRPNTSFCFLDIRSPGLGDTAMYLCATSRDSQVNTEAFFGQGTRLTVV.

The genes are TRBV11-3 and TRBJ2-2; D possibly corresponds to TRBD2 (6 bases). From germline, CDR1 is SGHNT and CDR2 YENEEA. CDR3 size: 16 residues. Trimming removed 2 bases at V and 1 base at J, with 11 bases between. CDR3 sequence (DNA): TGTGCCAGCAGCTTACTACCCGGGAGGAACACCGGGGAGCTGTTTTTT. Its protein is CASSLLPGRNTGELFF.

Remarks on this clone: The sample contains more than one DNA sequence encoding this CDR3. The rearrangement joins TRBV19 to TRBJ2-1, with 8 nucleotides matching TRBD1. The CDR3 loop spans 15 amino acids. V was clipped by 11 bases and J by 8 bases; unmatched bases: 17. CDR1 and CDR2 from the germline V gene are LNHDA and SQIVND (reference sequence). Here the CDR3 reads CASRRGTGSVDEQFF. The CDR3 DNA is TGTGCCTCTAGGCGAGGGACAGGAAGTGTAGATGAGCAGTTCTTC.

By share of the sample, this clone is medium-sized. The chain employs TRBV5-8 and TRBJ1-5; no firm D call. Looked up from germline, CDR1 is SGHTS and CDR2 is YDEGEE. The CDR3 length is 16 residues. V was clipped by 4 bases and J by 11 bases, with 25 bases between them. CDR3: CASSRGGSAGGMSQHF. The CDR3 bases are TGTGCCAGCAGCCGCGGCGGCTCCGCCGGTGGAATGTCCCAGCATTTT. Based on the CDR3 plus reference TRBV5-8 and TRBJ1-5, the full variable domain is EAGVTQSPTHLIKTRGQQATLRCSPISGHTSVYWYQQALGLGLQFLLWYDEGEERNRGNFPPRFSGRQFPNYSSELNVNALELEDSALYLCASSRGGSAGGMSQHFGDGTRLSIL.

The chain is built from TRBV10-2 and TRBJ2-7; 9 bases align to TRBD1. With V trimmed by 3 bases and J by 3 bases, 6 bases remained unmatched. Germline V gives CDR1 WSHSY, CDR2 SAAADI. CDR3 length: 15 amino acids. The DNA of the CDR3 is TGCGCCAGCAGTGATGGGGGGACAGGGAACTACGAGCAGTACTTC. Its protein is CASSDGGTGNYEQYF.

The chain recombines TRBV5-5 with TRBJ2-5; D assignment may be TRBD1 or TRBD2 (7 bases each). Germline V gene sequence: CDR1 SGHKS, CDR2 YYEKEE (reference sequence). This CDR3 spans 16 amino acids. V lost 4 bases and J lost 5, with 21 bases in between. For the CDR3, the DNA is TGTGCCAGCAGCCGAGGGGAGGGGGCCACCTCGGAGACCCAGTACTTC. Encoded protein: CASSRGEGATSETQYF. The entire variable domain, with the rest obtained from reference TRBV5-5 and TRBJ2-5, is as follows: DAGVTQSPTHLIKTRGQQVTLRCSPISGHKSVSWYQQVLGQGPQFIFQYYEKEERGRGNFPDRFSARQFPNYSSELNVNALLLGDSALYLCASSRGEGATSETQYFGPGTRLLVL.

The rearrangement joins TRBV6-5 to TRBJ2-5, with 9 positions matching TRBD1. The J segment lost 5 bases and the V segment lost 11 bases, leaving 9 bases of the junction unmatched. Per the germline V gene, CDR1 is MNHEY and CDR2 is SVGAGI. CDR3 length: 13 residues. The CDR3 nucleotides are TGTGCCTCCCAACAGGGGGCGGGTGAGACCCAGTACTTC. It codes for CASQQGAGETQYF.

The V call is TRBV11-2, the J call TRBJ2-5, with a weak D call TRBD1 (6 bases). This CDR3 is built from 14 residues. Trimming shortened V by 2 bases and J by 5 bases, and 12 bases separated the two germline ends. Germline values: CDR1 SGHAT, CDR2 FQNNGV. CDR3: CASSLYARGETQYF. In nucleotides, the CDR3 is TGTGCCAGCAGCTTATACGCCAGGGGCGAGACCCAGTACTTC.

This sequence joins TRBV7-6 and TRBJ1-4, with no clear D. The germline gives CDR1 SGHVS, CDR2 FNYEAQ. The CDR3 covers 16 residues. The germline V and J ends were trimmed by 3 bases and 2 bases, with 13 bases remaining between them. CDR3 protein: CASSFEWGGTNEKLFF. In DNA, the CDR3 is TGTGCCAGCAGCTTCGAGTGGGGAGGGACTAATGAAAAACTGTTTTTT.

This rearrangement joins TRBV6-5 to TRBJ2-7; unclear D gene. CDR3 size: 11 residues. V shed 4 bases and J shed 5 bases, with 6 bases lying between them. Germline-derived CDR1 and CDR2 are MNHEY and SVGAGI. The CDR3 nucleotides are TGTGCCAGCAGTTCCCCCGACGAGCAGTACTTC. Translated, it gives CASSSPDEQYF.

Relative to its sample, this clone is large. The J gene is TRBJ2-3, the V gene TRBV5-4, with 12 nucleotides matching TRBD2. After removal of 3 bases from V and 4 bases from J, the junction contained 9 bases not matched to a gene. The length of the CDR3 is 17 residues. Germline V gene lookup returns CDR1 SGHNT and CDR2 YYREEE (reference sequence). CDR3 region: CASSSRTSGDPPDTQYF. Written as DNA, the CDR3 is TGTGCCAGCAGCTCCCGGACTAGCGGGGACCCGCCAGATACGCAGTATTTT.

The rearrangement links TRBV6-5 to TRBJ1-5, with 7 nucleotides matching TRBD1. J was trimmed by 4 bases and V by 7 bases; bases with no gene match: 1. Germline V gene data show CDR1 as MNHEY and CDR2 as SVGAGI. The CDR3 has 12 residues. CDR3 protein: CASKTGNQPQHF. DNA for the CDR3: TGTGCCAGCAAGACAGGGAATCAGCCCCAGCATTTT.

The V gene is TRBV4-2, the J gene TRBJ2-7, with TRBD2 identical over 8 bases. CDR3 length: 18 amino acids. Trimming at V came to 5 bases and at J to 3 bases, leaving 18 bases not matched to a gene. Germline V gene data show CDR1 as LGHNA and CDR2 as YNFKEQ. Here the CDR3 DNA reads TGTGCCAGCAGCTTACTAGCGGCGGGAATCCCCGGGGTCTACGAGCAGTACTTC. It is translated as CASSLLAAGIPGVYEQYF.